The clone carrying this TCR beta chain was seen a handful of times. Unique molecular identifiers tagged the TCRbeta library. Each CDR3 protein gets one entry after TCRdb re-called the PCR reads with MiXCR. Of some 520,000 distinct CDR3 sequences in the sample, about 31% were seen once. This sample is drawn from a study of T-cell reconstitution after alpha-beta-depleted transplantation in children. The length of the CDR3 is 16 residues. Trimming pared 7 bases from V and 0 bases from J, leaving 17 bases between. V gene TRBV12-3 or TRBV12-4 combines with J gene TRBJ2-3, with D possibly TRBD2 on 5 matching bases. The source was PBMCs from the stem cell graft donor, collected from the stem cell graft. This clonotype was sampled from a human donor who donated a stem cell graft to a child with aplastic anemia. The CDR3 is CASKSRGGFSTDTQYF. Written as DNA, the CDR3 is TGTGCCAGCAAATCACGGGGTGGCTTCAGCACAGATACGCAGTATTTT.